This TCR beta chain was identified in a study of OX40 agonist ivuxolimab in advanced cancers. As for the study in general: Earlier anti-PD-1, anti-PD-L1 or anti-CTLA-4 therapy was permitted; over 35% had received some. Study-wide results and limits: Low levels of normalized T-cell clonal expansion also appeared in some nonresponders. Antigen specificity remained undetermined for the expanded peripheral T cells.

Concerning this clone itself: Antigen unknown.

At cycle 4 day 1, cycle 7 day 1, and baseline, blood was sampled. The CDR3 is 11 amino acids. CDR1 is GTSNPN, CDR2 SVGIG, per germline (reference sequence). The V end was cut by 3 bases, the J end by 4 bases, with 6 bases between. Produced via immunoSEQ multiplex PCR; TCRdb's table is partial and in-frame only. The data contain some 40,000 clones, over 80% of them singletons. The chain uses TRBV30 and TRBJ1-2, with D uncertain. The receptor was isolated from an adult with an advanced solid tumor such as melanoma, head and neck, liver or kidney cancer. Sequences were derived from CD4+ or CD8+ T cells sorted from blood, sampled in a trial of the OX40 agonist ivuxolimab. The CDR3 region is CAWSRPYGYTF. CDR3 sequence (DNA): TGTGCCTGGAGCCGACCCTATGGCTACACCTTC.